These 27 T cell receptor beta chains originate from one sample sequenced in a study of blood T cell repertoires in COVID-19. The protocol was immunoSEQ multiplex PCR, while the TCRdb copy is restricted to in-frame clones and leaves out a portion. The table shows just under 90,000 clones, with roughly 90% occurring only once. Sequences were obtained from peripheral blood. These receptor sequences come from a man aged 55 to 70 with acute or convalescent COVID-19.

CDR3 region: CASSATSGIVDTQYF. The CDR3 DNA sequence: TGTGCCAGCAGCGCTACTAGCGGGATAGTAGATACGCAGTATTTT. The rearrangement joins TRBV9 to TRBJ2-3, with 10 bases that match TRBD2. CDR3 length: 15 amino acids. CDR1 and CDR2 (germline): SGDLS, YYNGEE. V lost 3 bases and J lost 5; bases outside the gene matches: 6.

The chain combines TRBV21-1 with TRBJ2-1; the table's TRBD2 call for D was not verified on the DNA. TRBV21-1 is shown as a pseudogene. There are 16 residues in the CDR3. DNA for the CDR3: TGTGCCAGCAGAGGGACTAGCGGGAGGATTGGGGATGAGCAGTTCTTC. This gives the protein CASRGTSGRIGDEQFF.

The chain carries TRBV6-2 or TRBV6-3 and TRBJ2-3, with 9 bases fitting TRBD2. With 2 bases clipped from V and 4 bases from J, the junction kept 4 bases outside the gene matches. The CDR3 loop spans 15 amino acids. The germline gives CDR1 MNHEY, CDR2 SVGEGT. CDR3 nucleotide sequence: TGTGCCAGCAGTTACGGAGCGGGAGGCCCAGATACGCAGTATTTT. Translation: CASSYGAGGPDTQYF.

The V and J genes are TRBV7-9 and TRBJ2-1, with 9 bases aligning to TRBD2. The V segment lost 0 bases and the J segment 2 bases; nucleotides outside the gene matches: 2. The CDR3 length is 16 residues. Germline V gene lookup returns CDR1 SEHNR and CDR2 FQNEAQ (reference sequence). The CDR3 here is CASSLASGGTYNEQFF. The CDR3 DNA reads as TGTGCCAGCAGCTTAGCTAGCGGGGGAACCTACAATGAGCAGTTCTTC.

The chain has TRBV12-3 or TRBV12-4 and TRBJ1-1; tentative D call: TRBD1 (5 bases). CDR3 length equals 13 residues. V lost 1 base, J lost 7 bases, and 10 bases lay in between. The chain's CDR3 is CASSLVGGIEAFF. DNA for the CDR3: TGTGCCAGCAGTTTAGTGGGGGGAATTGAAGCTTTCTTT.

V usage is TRBV27 and J usage is TRBJ2-1, with 11 bases fitting TRBD2. Germline V CDR1 and CDR2: MNHEY, SMNVEV (reference sequence). The junction had 6 bases not matched to a gene; V was cut back by 8 bases and J by 3 bases. This CDR3 contains 15 residues. The CDR3 protein is CASVSGTSGYNEQFF. The CDR3 DNA reads as TGTGCCAGCGTCTCCGGGACTAGCGGCTACAATGAGCAGTTCTTC.

The chain is built from TRBV5-6 and TRBJ1-2, with D maybe TRBD1 (5 bases). Germline CDR1 and CDR2: SGHDT and YYEEEE. V lost 1 base and J lost 8, with 12 bases in between. The CDR3 runs 13 residues. Here the CDR3 DNA reads TGTGCCAGCAGCTTGAATGGGGCCGAAGGCTACACCTTC. The encoded protein is CASSLNGAEGYTF. Full variable domain (missing parts from reference TRBV5-6 and TRBJ1-2): DAGVTQSPTHLIKTRGQQVTLRCSPKSGHDTVSWYQQALGQGPQFIFQYYEEEERQRGNFPDRFSGHQFPNYSSELNVNALLLGDSALYLCASSLNGAEGYTFGSGTRLTVV.

V gene TRBV16 combines with J gene TRBJ1-2, with TRBD1 as a possible D gene (5 bases). The CDR3 is made up of 12 amino acids. Trimming shortened V by 4 bases and J by 10 bases, and 13 bases separated the two germline ends. Germline CDR1 KGHSY, CDR2 FQNENV. CDR3 coding DNA: TGTGCCAGCAGCCCTGCGGGGGGGATCTACACCTTC. This sequence encodes CASSPAGGIYTF.

The V and J genes are TRBV11-2 and TRBJ2-1; unclear D gene. Germline loops: CDR1 SGHAT, CDR2 FQNNGV. The CDR3 is 11 residues long. Trimming took 2 bases from V and 10 from J, leaving 6 bases between them. This chain's CDR3 is CASSLSREQFF. The CDR3 DNA reads as TGTGCCAGCAGCTTATCCAGGGAGCAGTTCTTC.

This chain connects TRBV11-3 to TRBJ2-7, with TRBD2 identical over 9 bases. The V and J ends lost 0 bases and 0 bases, in that order; junction bases with no gene match: 6. CDR3 length: 17 residues. Germline V gene lookup returns CDR1 SGHNT and CDR2 YENEEA. The chain's CDR3 is CASSLDGPSGDSYEQYF. The CDR3 DNA reads TGTGCCAGCAGCTTAGATGGTCCTAGCGGGGACTCCTACGAGCAGTACTTC.

The chain joins TRBV19 to TRBJ2-3; 7 positions agree with TRBD2. Looked up from germline, CDR1 is LNHDA and CDR2 is SQIVND (reference sequence). V trimming: 7 bases; J trimming: 4 bases; junction bases outside the gene matches: 11. This CDR3 has 15 residues. The CDR3 DNA follows: TGTGCCAGTACCAACATTGGGAGGGCCCCAGATACGCAGTATTTT. Its protein product is CASTNIGRAPDTQYF.

The rearrangement uses TRBV12-3 or TRBV12-4 and TRBJ1-5, with D possibly TRBD1 on 5 matching bases. The CDR3 length is 12 residues. V was trimmed by 3 bases and J by 5 bases, leaving 5 bases between them. CDR3 residues: CASSLGHQPQHF. CDR3 DNA: TGTGCCAGCAGTTTGGGGCATCAGCCCCAGCATTTT.

This chain connects TRBV6-1 to TRBJ1-1, with 9 nucleotides matching TRBD1. The length of the CDR3 is 14 residues. Germline V lookup: CDR1 MNHNS, CDR2 SASEGT. Trimming at V came to 2 bases and at J to 10 bases, leaving 8 bases not matched to a gene. CDR3 in amino acids: CASSESRDRVIAFF. The CDR3 DNA reads TGTGCCAGCAGTGAAAGCCGGGACAGGGTAATAGCTTTCTTT.

The V call is TRBV7-2, the J call TRBJ1-1, with D maybe TRBD1 (5 bases). V was trimmed by 8 bases and J by 5 bases, leaving 21 bases between them. CDR1 is SGHTA and CDR2 is FQGNSA in the germline V gene. CDR3 size: 15 residues. As DNA, the CDR3 is TGTGCCAGCCAACCATACCCGCAACGGGGGACTGAAGCTTTCTTT. It yields the protein CASQPYPQRGTEAFF.

The V and J genes are TRBV5-1 and TRBJ2-7, with TRBD2 matching 9 bases. The CDR3 is made up of 13 amino acids. The germline gives CDR1 SGHRS, CDR2 YFSETQ. The V segment lost 0 bases and the J segment 7 bases; nucleotides outside the gene matches: 2. The CDR3 loop reads CASSLGLAGEQYF. As DNA, the CDR3 is TGCGCCAGCAGCTTGGGGCTAGCGGGGGAGCAGTACTTC.

V and J are TRBV11-2 and TRBJ1-2, with D perhaps matching TRBD1 (6 bases). The CDR3 extends over 14 amino acids. The ends were cut back, 2 bases at V and 6 bases at J, with 13 bases in the middle. The V gene's germline CDR1 is SGHAT and CDR2 FQNNGV. The CDR3 DNA follows: TGTGCCAGCAGCTTAACAGGGCCCACGAATGGCTACACCTTC. It encodes CASSLTGPTNGYTF.

In its sample, this clone was seen once. This chain connects TRBV7-9 to TRBJ2-5, with D perhaps matching TRBD1 (6 bases). The CDR3 has 14 amino acids. The V gene lost 4 bases and the J gene lost 0 bases, with 9 bases spanning the gap. Germline values: CDR1 SEHNR, CDR2 FQNEAQ (reference sequence). For the CDR3, the DNA is TGTGCCAGCAGCTACCGGGACAACCAAGAGACCCAGTACTTC. Translating gives CASSYRDNQETQYF. The full variable domain, in which reference TRBV7-9 and TRBJ2-5 provide the parts outside the CDR3, is DTGVSQNPRHKITKRGQNVTFRCDPISEHNRLYWYRQTLGQGPEFLTYFQNEAQLEKSRLLSDRFSAERPKGSFSTLEIQRTEQGDSAMYLCASSYRDNQETQYFGPGTRLLVL.

The genes are TRBV20-1 and TRBJ1-5; 11 nucleotides align to TRBD1. Trimming at V came to 3 bases and at J to 2 bases, leaving 6 bases not matched to a gene. This CDR3 spans 16 amino acids. Germline values: CDR1 DFQATT, CDR2 SNEGSKA (reference sequence). In DNA form, the CDR3 reads TGCAGTGCTAGTTTTGGGACAGGGGGGGGCAATCAGCCCCAGCATTTT. As protein: CSASFGTGGGNQPQHF.

The chain is built from TRBV7-8 and TRBJ1-4; unclear D gene. The CDR3 totals 15 residues. With 2 bases removed from V and 8 bases from J, the gap between germline ends came to 15 bases. Germline CDR1 is SGHVS and CDR2 is FQNEAQ. The chain's CDR3 is CASSLNIGSREKLFF. In DNA, the CDR3 is TGTGCCAGCAGCTTAAACATAGGGAGTCGGGAAAAACTGTTTTTT. Drawing the rest from reference TRBV7-8 and TRBJ1-4, the complete variable domain is GAGVSQSPRYKVAKRGQDVALRCDPISGHVSLFWYQQALGQGPEFLTYFQNEAQLDKSGLPSDRFFAERPEGSVSTLKIQRTQQEDSAVYLCASSLNIGSREKLFFGSGTQLSVL.

The genes are TRBV27 and TRBJ2-7; 9 bases fit TRBD1. With V trimmed by 11 bases and J by 3 bases, 5 bases remained unmatched. The CDR3 loop spans 12 amino acids. Germline CDR1 is MNHEY and CDR2 is SMNVEV (reference sequence). In DNA form, the CDR3 reads TGTGCCCGCGAGGGACAGGGCTACGAGCAGTACTTC. As protein: CAREGQGYEQYF.

DNA for the CDR3: TGCGCCAGCAGCCCGGGAGAGCGGTACAATGAGCAGTTCTTC. Its protein product is CASSPGERYNEQFF. The chain is built from TRBV5-1 and TRBJ2-1, with TRBD2 as a possible D gene (6 bases). This CDR3 region has 14 residues. The germline V gene has CDR1 SGHRS and CDR2 YFSETQ. The V gene lost 4 bases and the J gene lost 4 bases, with 12 bases spanning the gap.

J is TRBJ2-7 and V is TRBV7-3; 11 nucleotides agree with TRBD1. The CDR3 spans 16 residues. From germline, CDR1 is SGHTA and CDR2 FQGTGA. Losses at the gene ends were 0 bases for V and 2 bases for J; bases not matched to a gene: 3. The CDR3 loop reads CASSLTGTGGAYEQYF. As DNA, the CDR3 is TGTGCCAGCAGCTTAACTGGGACAGGGGGAGCCTACGAGCAGTACTTC.

The rearrangement joins TRBV9 to TRBJ1-1; perhaps TRBD1 as D (5 bases). The CDR3 length is 15 residues. CDR1 and CDR2 from the germline V gene are SGDLS and YYNGEE. Trimming left V 0 bases short and J 6 bases short, with 15 bases between. The CDR3 DNA follows: TGTGCCAGCAGCGTAGACAGGACCCCAGACCCTGAAGCTTTCTTT. Its translation is CASSVDRTPDPEAFF.

The chain uses TRBV3-1 (or the pseudogene TRBV3-2) and TRBJ2-3; a weak D match, TRBD1 (5 bases). Germline CDR1 is LGHDT and CDR2 is YNNKEL (reference sequence). V dropped 0 bases and J dropped 2 bases, with 12 bases sitting between them. This CDR3 has 16 amino acids. Written as DNA, the CDR3 is TGTGCCAGCAGCCAAGATCGACAGACAGTCACAGATACGCAGTATTTT. It yields the protein CASSQDRQTVTDTQYF.

This clone occurred a few times. This chain uses TRBV11-2 with TRBJ2-3; D is uncertain. V was shortened by 5 bases and J by 3 bases, with 6 bases between the two germline ends. The CDR3 contains 12 residues. Germline values: CDR1 SGHAT, CDR2 FQNNGV. CDR3 in amino acids: CASSRWTDTQYF. The CDR3 DNA reads as TGTGCCAGCAGCCGGTGGACAGATACGCAGTATTTT.

The V call is TRBV7-2, the J call TRBJ2-1, with D possibly TRBD1 on 6 matching bases. V lost 3 bases, J lost 5 bases, and 17 bases lay in between. CDR3 length equals 16 residues. Germline V gives CDR1 SGHTA, CDR2 FQGNSA. This chain's CDR3 is CASSLSRTAKNNEQFF. The CDR3 DNA reads TGTGCCAGCAGCTTGAGTCGGACAGCGAAGAACAATGAGCAGTTCTTC.

This chain links TRBV7-3 with TRBJ2-1; 9 nucleotides line up with TRBD2. J was trimmed by 5 bases and V by 5 bases; bases with no gene match: 7. This CDR3 has 15 amino acids. Germline assignment: CDR1 SGHTA and CDR2 FQGTGA. The CDR3 loop is CASSPGTSLHNEQFF. The CDR3 region has the DNA TGTGCCAGCAGCCCTGGGACTAGCCTCCACAATGAGCAGTTCTTC.